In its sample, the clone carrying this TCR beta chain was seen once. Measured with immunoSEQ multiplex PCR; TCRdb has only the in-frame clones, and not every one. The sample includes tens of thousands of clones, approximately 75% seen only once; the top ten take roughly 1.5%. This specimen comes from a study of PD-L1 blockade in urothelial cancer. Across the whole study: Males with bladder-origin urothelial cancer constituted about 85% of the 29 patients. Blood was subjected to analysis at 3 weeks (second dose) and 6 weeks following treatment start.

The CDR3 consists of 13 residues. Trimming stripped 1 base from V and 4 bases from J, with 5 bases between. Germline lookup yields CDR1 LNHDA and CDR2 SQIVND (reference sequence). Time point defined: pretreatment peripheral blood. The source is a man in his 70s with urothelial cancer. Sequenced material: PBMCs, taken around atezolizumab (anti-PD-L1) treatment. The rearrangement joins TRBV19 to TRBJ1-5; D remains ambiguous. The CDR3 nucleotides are TGTGCCAGTAGTATAGCCGGGAATCAGCCCCAGCATTTT. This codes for CASSIAGNQPQHF.